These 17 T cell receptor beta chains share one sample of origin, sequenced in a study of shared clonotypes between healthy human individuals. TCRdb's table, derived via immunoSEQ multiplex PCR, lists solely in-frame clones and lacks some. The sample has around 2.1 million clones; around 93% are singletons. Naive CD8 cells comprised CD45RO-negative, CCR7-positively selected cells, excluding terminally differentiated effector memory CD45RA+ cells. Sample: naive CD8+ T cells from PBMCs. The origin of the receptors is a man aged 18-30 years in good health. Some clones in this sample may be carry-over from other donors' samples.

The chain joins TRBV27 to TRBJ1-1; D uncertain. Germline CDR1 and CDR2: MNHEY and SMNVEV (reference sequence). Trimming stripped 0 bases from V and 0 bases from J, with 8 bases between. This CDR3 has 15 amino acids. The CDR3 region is CASSLSARLNTEAFF. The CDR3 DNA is TGTGCCAGCAGTTTATCTGCCAGGTTGAACACTGAAGCTTTCTTT.

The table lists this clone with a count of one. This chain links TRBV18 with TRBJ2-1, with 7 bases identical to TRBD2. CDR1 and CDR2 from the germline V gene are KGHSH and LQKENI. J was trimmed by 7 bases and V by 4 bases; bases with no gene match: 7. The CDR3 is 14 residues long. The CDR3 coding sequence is TGTGCCAGCTCACTTACTAGCGAGGGGAATGAGCAGTTCTTC. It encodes CASSLTSEGNEQFF.

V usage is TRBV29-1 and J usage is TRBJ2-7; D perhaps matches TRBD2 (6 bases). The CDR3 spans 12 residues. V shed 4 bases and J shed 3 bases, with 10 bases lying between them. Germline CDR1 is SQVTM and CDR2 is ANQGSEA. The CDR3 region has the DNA TGCAGCGTTGTCGCGGGGATCTACGAGCAGTACTTC. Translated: CSVVAGIYEQYF.

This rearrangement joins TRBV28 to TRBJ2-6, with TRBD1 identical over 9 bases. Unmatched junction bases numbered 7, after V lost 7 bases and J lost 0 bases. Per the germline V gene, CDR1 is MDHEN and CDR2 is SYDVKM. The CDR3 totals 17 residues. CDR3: CASTRDRVLSGANVLTF. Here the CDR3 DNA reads TGTGCCAGCACTAGGGACAGGGTCCTCTCTGGGGCCAACGTCCTGACTTTC.

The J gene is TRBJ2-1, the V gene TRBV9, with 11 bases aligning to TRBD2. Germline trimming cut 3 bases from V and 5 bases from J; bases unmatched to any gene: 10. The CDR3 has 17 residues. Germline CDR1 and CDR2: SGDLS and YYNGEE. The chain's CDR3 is CASSANPTSGSNNEQFF. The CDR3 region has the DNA TGTGCCAGCAGCGCGAACCCCACTAGCGGGAGCAACAATGAGCAGTTCTTC.

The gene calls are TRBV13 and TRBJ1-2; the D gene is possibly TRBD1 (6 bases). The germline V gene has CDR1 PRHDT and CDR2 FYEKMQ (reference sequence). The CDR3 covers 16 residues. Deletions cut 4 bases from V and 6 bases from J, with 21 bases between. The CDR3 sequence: CASSSNPDRSINGYTF. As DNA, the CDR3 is TGTGCCAGCAGCTCGAACCCCGACAGGTCTATTAATGGCTACACCTTC.

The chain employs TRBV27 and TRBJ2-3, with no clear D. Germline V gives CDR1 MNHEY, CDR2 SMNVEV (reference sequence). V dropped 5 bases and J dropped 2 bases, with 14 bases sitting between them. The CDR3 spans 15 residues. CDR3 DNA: TGTGCCAGCAGTCACTTGGTGACCCTCACAGATACGCAGTATTTT. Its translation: CASSHLVTLTDTQYF.

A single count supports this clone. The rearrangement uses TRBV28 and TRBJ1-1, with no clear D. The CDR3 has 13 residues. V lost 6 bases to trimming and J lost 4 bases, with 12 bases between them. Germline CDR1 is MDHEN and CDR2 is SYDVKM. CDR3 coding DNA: TGTGCCAGCAGATTTCCTTCCTTCACTGAAGCTTTCTTT. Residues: CASRFPSFTEAFF.

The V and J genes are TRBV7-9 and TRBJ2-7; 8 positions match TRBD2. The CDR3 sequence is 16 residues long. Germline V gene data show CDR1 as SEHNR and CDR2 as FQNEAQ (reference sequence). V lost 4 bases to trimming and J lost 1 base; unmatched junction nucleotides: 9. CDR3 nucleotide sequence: TGTGCCAGCAGCTCCCCTTCGCGGGAGGTTTCCTACGAGCAGTACTTC. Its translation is CASSSPSREVSYEQYF.

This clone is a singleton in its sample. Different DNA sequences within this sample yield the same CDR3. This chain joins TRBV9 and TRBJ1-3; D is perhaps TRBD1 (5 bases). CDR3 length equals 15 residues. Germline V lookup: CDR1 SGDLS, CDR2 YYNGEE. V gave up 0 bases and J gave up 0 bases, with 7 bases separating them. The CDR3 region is CASSVGGASGNTIYF. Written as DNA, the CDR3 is TGTGCCAGCAGCGTAGGTGGGGCCTCTGGAAACACCATATATTTT.

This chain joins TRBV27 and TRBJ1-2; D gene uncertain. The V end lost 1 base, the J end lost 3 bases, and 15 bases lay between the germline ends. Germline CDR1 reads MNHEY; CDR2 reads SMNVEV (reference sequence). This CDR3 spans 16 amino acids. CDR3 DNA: TGTGCCAGCAGTTTATTGATCAACCTCGGCGACTATGGCTACACCTTC. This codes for CASSLLINLGDYGYTF.

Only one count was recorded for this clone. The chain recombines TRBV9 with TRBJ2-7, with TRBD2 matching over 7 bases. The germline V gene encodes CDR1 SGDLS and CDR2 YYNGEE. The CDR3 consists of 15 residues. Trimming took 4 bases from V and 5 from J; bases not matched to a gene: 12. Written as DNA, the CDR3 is TGTGCCAGCAGCCTTGGGGGGGAGGGCCTCCACGAGCAGTACTTC. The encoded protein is CASSLGGEGLHEQYF.

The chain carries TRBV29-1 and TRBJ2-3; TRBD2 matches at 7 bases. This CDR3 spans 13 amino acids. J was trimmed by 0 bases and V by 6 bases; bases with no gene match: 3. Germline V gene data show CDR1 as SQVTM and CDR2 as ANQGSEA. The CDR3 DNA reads TGCAGCGTCTCAGCGGGGAGCACAGATACGCAGTATTTT. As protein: CSVSAGSTDTQYF.

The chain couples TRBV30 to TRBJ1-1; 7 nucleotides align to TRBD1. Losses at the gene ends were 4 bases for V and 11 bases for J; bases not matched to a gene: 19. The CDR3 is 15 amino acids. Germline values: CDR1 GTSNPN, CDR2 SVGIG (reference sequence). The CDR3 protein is CAWNQRDSSLPGAFF. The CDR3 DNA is TGTGCCTGGAACCAAAGGGACAGCTCCCTCCCAGGGGCTTTCTTT. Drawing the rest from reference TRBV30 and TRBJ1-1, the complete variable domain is SQTIHQWPATLVQPVGSPLSLECTVEGTSNPNLYWYRQAAGRGLQLLFYSVGIGQISSEVPQNLSASRPQDRQFILSSKKLLLSDSGFYLCAWNQRDSSLPGAFFGQGTRLTVV.

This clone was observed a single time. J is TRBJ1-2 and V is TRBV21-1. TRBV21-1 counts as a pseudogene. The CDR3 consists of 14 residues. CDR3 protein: CASSKLYGGYGYTF. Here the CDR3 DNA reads TGTGCCAGCAGCAAACTGTACGGCGGCTATGGCTACACCTTC.

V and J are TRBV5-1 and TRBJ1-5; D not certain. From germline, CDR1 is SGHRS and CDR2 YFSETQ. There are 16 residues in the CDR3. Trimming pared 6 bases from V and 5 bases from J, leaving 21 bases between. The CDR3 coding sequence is TGCGCCAGCACCTCACAAATTTCCGAGGGAGATCAGCCCCAGCATTTT. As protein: CASTSQISEGDQPQHF.

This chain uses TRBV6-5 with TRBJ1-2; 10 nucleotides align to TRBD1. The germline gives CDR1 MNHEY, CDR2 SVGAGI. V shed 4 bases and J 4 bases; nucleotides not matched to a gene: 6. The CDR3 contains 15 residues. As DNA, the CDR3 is TGTGCCAGCAGTTCTGGGACAGGGGACCCCTATGGCTACACCTTC. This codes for CASSSGTGDPYGYTF.